This passage covers 32 T cell receptor beta chains from one sample sequenced in a study of T cell responses to AZD1222 COVID-19 vaccine (dated by TCRdb to the early 2020s). This specimen's time point label, per the study, means: baseline before first vaccination. To prepare the library, the immunoSEQ multiplex PCR assay was applied. TCRdb provides this immuneACCESS table in a form limited to in-frame rearrangements. Some clones are lacking; in checked studies, under half of them reflect an unresolved V gene, and why the rest are absent is not known. This sample gives 150,000 to 180,000 clones in total; around nine tenths of them show up just once. Approximately 17% of the sample rests with the top ten. The starting material was peripheral blood, obtained on day 0 of AZD1222 vaccination. These receptors were collected from an adult in good health.

CDR3 in DNA: TGCGCCAGCAGCTTCAGGACAGGGGGCGAGAGGATCGCTGAAGCTTTCTTT. Its protein product is CASSFRTGGERIAEAFF. The rearrangement uses TRBV5-1 and TRBJ1-1; 11 nucleotides agree with TRBD1. Germline V CDR1 and CDR2: SGHRS, YFSETQ. V shed 2 bases and J 6 bases; nucleotides not matched to a gene: 12. The CDR3 is 17 residues long. The variable domain in full, completed from reference TRBV5-1 and TRBJ1-1, reads KAGVTQTPRYLIKTRGQQVTLSCSPISGHRSVSWYQQTPGQGLQFLFEYFSETQRNKGNFPGRFSGRQFSNSRSEMNVSTLELGDSALYLCASSFRTGGERIAEAFFGQGTRLTVV.

The chain combines TRBV6-6 with TRBJ1-4; weak D call: TRBD1 (5 bases). V dropped 2 bases and J dropped 5 bases, with 12 bases sitting between them. CDR3 length equals 15 residues. Germline CDR1 MNHNY, CDR2 SVGAGI (reference sequence). For the CDR3, the DNA is TGTGCCAGCAGTTACCGCGGGACGGGAAATGAAAAACTGTTTTTT. Its protein is CASSYRGTGNEKLFF.

The chain recombines TRBV3-1 (or the pseudogene TRBV3-2) with TRBJ2-7; D not resolved. The germline V gene encodes CDR1 LGHDT and CDR2 YNNKEL (reference sequence). This CDR3 comprises 15 residues. Between the trimmed V and J ends, which lost 1 base and 6 bases, there was a span of 16 bases. CDR3 bases: TGTGCCAGCAGCCAAGTACCAGGTCAAGGATTCGAGCAGTACTTC. Its protein is CASSQVPGQGFEQYF.

As for this clone: Relative to the germline gene, one junction end is altered; a read error may explain this. J is TRBJ2-1 and V is TRBV6-5, with 7 bases identical to TRBD1. The CDR3 has 13 residues. Germline-derived CDR1 and CDR2 are MNHEY and SVGAGI. The CDR3 protein is CAGRSQGVNEQFF. The CDR3 coding sequence is TGTGCCGGCAGATCCCAGGGGGTGAATGAGCAGTTCTTC.

The CDR3, as DNA: TGTGCCAGCAGTGGGCTTGGGGCCAACGTCCTGACTTTC. Encoded protein: CASSGLGANVLTF. This chain joins TRBV9 and TRBJ2-6, with D unresolved. V lost 5 bases, J lost 3 bases, and 6 bases lay in between. CDR1 and CDR2 (germline): SGDLS, YYNGEE. This CDR3 comprises 13 residues.

The chain couples TRBV15 to TRBJ2-1; 9 bases fit TRBD1. Germline V gene data show CDR1 as LNHNV and CDR2 as YYDKDF (reference sequence). CDR3 length: 17 residues. Trimming cost V 1 base and J 2 bases; bases outside gene matches: 6. As DNA, the CDR3 is TGTGCCACCAGCAGAGTAAAGGACAGGGGACCCTACAATGAGCAGTTCTTC. It encodes CATSRVKDRGPYNEQFF.

The rearrangement uses TRBV14 and TRBJ2-7; D perhaps matches TRBD2 (6 bases). In germline, CDR1 is SGHDN, CDR2 FVKESK. The length of the CDR3 is 13 residues. V dropped 4 bases and J dropped 6 bases, with 13 bases sitting between them. CDR3 residues: CASSPDRGSEQYF. The CDR3 nucleotides read TGTGCCAGCAGCCCCGACCGGGGGTCCGAGCAGTACTTC.

This rearrangement joins TRBV28 to TRBJ1-6; D gene ambiguous. The CDR3 contains 15 residues. V was pared by 6 bases and J by 8 bases, with 17 bases between. Germline lookup yields CDR1 MDHEN and CDR2 SYDVKM. The CDR3 protein is CASSSPSTADSPLHF. In DNA form, the CDR3 reads TGTGCCAGCAGCTCACCCTCCACGGCCGATTCACCCCTCCACTTT. Drawing the rest from reference TRBV28 and TRBJ1-6, the complete variable domain is DVKVTQSSRYLVKRTGEKVFLECVQDMDHENMFWYRQDPGLGLRLIYFSYDVKMKEKGDIPEGYSVSREKKERFSLILESASTNQTSMYLCASSSPSTADSPLHFGNGTRLTVT.

This chain links TRBV5-4 with TRBJ1-2; a possible D gene is TRBD1 (5 bases). Per germline, CDR1 SGHNT and CDR2 YYREEE (reference sequence). The CDR3 spans 14 residues. V was trimmed by 0 bases and J by 7 bases, leaving 13 bases between them. CDR3 bases: TGTGCCAGCAGCTTGGACTCGTGGGACGGTGGCTACACCTTC. Amino acid sequence: CASSLDSWDGGYTF. Supplemented by reference TRBV5-4 and TRBJ1-2, the full variable domain reads ETGVTQSPTHLIKTRGQQVTLRCSSQSGHNTVSWYQQALGQGPQFIFQYYREEENGRGNFPPRFSGLQFPNYSSELNVNALELDDSALYLCASSLDSWDGGYTFGSGTRLTVV.

The rearrangement joins TRBV5-4 to TRBJ2-5; perhaps TRBD1 as D (6 bases). The germline V gene has CDR1 SGHNT and CDR2 YYREEE (reference sequence). This CDR3 region has 14 residues. Trimming left V 3 bases short and J 2 bases short, with 11 bases between. The CDR3 region is CASSSGHRQETQYF. CDR3 coding DNA: TGTGCCAGCAGCTCGGGACACCGACAAGAGACCCAGTACTTC. Full variable domain (outside the CDR3, taken from reference TRBV5-4 and TRBJ2-5): ETGVTQSPTHLIKTRGQQVTLRCSSQSGHNTVSWYQQALGQGPQFIFQYYREEENGRGNFPPRFSGLQFPNYSSELNVNALELDDSALYLCASSSGHRQETQYFGPGTRLLVL.

The rearrangement uses TRBV15 and TRBJ1-4; possibly TRBD1 for D (6 bases). The germline gives CDR1 LNHNV, CDR2 YYDKDF (reference sequence). V shed 0 bases and J shed 5 bases, with 19 bases lying between them. The CDR3 contains 18 residues. Here the CDR3 DNA reads TGTGCCACCAGCAGAGATAGGATTCGGTACAGGGCGAATGAAAAACTGTTTTTT. Protein product: CATSRDRIRYRANEKLFF.

The chain carries TRBV5-1 and TRBJ2-6; D is undetermined. The V and J ends lost 4 bases and 1 base respectively, with 9 bases between them. Germline V gives CDR1 SGHRS, CDR2 YFSETQ. The CDR3 covers 15 residues. The CDR3: CASSPRLSGANVLTF. The CDR3 DNA sequence: TGCGCCAGCAGCCCCCGGTTATCTGGGGCCAACGTCCTGACTTTC.

The genes are TRBV19 and TRBJ2-7; unclear D gene. V was trimmed by 3 bases and J by 5 bases, leaving 11 bases between them. Germline V lookup: CDR1 LNHDA, CDR2 SQIVND (reference sequence). The CDR3 runs to 13 residues. The CDR3, as DNA: TGTGCCAGTAGTATTGATCAGTGGAACGAGCAGTACTTC. This gives the protein CASSIDQWNEQYF.

The chain carries TRBV28 and TRBJ1-2; no definite D call. The length of the CDR3 is 15 residues. The V gene's germline CDR1 is MDHEN and CDR2 SYDVKM. The germline V and J ends were trimmed by 5 bases and 3 bases, with 16 bases remaining between them. CDR3 nucleotide sequence: TGTGCCAGCAGTCCCCATCCGGGCGGAGACTATGGCTACACCTTC. Protein product: CASSPHPGGDYGYTF.

The chain recombines TRBV5-1 with TRBJ2-2, with D tentatively TRBD2 (7 bases). The CDR3 is 16 amino acids. In germline, CDR1 is SGHRS, CDR2 YFSETQ. The V gene lost 0 bases and the J gene lost 2 bases, with 11 bases spanning the gap. In DNA form, the CDR3 reads TGCGCCAGCAGCTTGGCGGGGGGCCAAAACACCGGGGAGCTGTTTTTT. Its protein product is CASSLAGGQNTGELFF.

V and J are TRBV18 and TRBJ2-7; D gene unclear. This CDR3 region has 13 residues. CDR1 is KGHSH, CDR2 LQKENI, per germline. The V and J ends lost 6 bases and 5 bases respectively, with 14 bases between them. The CDR3: CASSPGLDNEQYF. CDR3 sequence (DNA): TGTGCCAGCTCTCCGGGCCTTGACAACGAGCAGTACTTC.

The chain has TRBV4-3 and TRBJ1-5; 7 bases line up with TRBD1. The CDR3 spans 15 residues. V was clipped by 0 bases and J by 3 bases; unmatched bases: 2. Germline-derived CDR1 and CDR2 are LGHNA and YSLEER. The CDR3 is CASSQDGQVNQPQHF. CDR3 coding DNA: TGCGCCAGCAGCCAAGACGGACAGGTCAATCAGCCCCAGCATTTT.

CDR3 region: CASSIGQGAFQPQHF. In DNA, the CDR3 is TGTGCCAGTAGTATCGGACAGGGGGCGTTTCAGCCCCAGCATTTT. The chain recombines TRBV19 with TRBJ1-5; 11 bases match TRBD1. Germline values: CDR1 LNHDA, CDR2 SQIVND (reference sequence). This CDR3 spans 15 amino acids. Losses at the gene ends were 3 bases for V and 6 bases for J; bases not matched to a gene: 4. Using reference TRBV19 and TRBJ1-5 for the parts outside the CDR3, the full variable domain is DGGITQSPKYLFRKEGQNVTLSCEQNLNHDAMYWYRQDPGQGLRLIYYSQIVNDFQKGDIAEGYSVSREKKESFPLTVTSAQKNPTAFYLCASSIGQGAFQPQHFGDGTRLSIL.

J is TRBJ1-2 and V is TRBV6-5; D gene uncertain. The CDR3 spans 14 residues. Per the germline V gene, CDR1 is MNHEY and CDR2 is SVGAGI. The V gene lost 0 bases and the J gene lost 6 bases, with 11 bases spanning the gap. In DNA, the CDR3 is TGTGCCAGCAGTTACTCGAATGGGTGGGATGGCTACACCTTC. It codes for CASSYSNGWDGYTF.

The rearrangement uses TRBV11-1 and TRBJ2-5; 8 bases are shared with TRBD2. V dropped 5 bases and J dropped 0; count of bases not matched to a gene: 5. CDR1 is SGHAT, CDR2 FQDESV, per germline (reference sequence). The CDR3 covers 15 residues. CDR3 protein: CASSIEGLDQETQYF. CDR3 bases: TGTGCCAGCAGCATCGAGGGACTAGACCAAGAGACCCAGTACTTC.

V usage is TRBV4-1 and J usage is TRBJ1-1; no clear D gene. Between the trimmed V and J ends, which lost 0 bases and 1 base, there was a span of 6 bases. CDR3 length: 14 residues. Germline-derived CDR1 and CDR2 are MGHRA and YSYEKL. The CDR3: CASSQDLSNTEAFF. The CDR3 region has the DNA TGCGCCAGCAGCCAAGATCTATCGAACACTGAAGCTTTCTTT.

V gene TRBV2 combines with J gene TRBJ1-2, with 7 bases fitting TRBD1. V gave up 7 bases and J gave up 5 bases; unmatched junction bases: 7. The CDR3 consists of 13 residues. Germline CDR1 and CDR2: SNHLY and FYNNEI. The CDR3: CASKDRSFYGYTF. The CDR3 DNA is TGTGCCAGCAAGGACAGGAGCTTTTATGGCTACACCTTC.

The chain combines TRBV21-1 with TRBJ2-1. TRBV21-1 is labeled a pseudogene. The CDR3 has 15 amino acids. The CDR3 is CASSKCGGRYNEQFF. CDR3 bases: TGTGCCAGCAGCAAATGTGGGGGTAGATACAATGAGCAGTTCTTC.

The CDR3 sequence is CASTRGVGRMNTEAFF. DNA for the CDR3: TGTGCCAGCACCCGGGGGGTGGGACGCATGAACACTGAAGCTTTCTTT. The V and J genes are TRBV6-6 and TRBJ1-1; D may be TRBD1 (5 bases). Trimming removed 7 bases from V and 0 bases from J, with 18 bases in between. Germline loops: CDR1 MNHNY, CDR2 SVGAGI (reference sequence). This CDR3 is 16 amino acids long.

Comments on this clone: Mismatch with germline at one junction end may stem from a read error. The chain combines TRBV20-1 with TRBJ1-1; 10 bases fit TRBD1. The length of the CDR3 is 11 residues. Germline V gene lookup returns CDR1 DFQATT and CDR2 SNEGSKA (reference sequence). Written as DNA, the CDR3 is TGCAGTGCCAACTCTCCGGGACAGGGGCCCTTT. It encodes CSANSPGQGPF.

There are a few counts of this clone. This sequence joins TRBV29-1 and TRBJ1-5; TRBD1 matches 7 bases. This CDR3 comprises 14 residues. V lost 6 bases to trimming and J lost 0 bases; unmatched junction nucleotides: 5. Germline CDR1 is SQVTM and CDR2 is ANQGSEA. The CDR3 DNA sequence: TGCAGCGTAGGGACAGATTATAGCAATCAGCCCCAGCATTTT. Amino acid sequence: CSVGTDYSNQPQHF.

The chain carries TRBV9 and TRBJ1-4; 11 bases are shared with TRBD1. The CDR3 has 16 residues. Trimming removed 3 bases from V and 8 bases from J; junction bases left unmatched: 9. Germline V gene data show CDR1 as SGDLS and CDR2 as YYNGEE. CDR3 sequence reads: CASSAPRTGGGEKLFF. The DNA for the CDR3 is TGTGCCAGCAGCGCCCCTCGGACAGGGGGCGGGGAAAAACTGTTTTTT.

This sequence joins TRBV7-9 and TRBJ2-3; TRBD2 matches 8 bases. Per the germline V gene, CDR1 is SEHNR and CDR2 is FQNEAQ (reference sequence). The CDR3 is 15 amino acids. V dropped 1 base and J dropped 6; count of bases not matched to a gene: 6. CDR3 sequence (DNA): TGTGCCAGCAGCTTAGAGGGAGCGGGGGCGGATACGCAGTATTTT. Its translation is CASSLEGAGADTQYF.

V gene TRBV6-6 combines with J gene TRBJ1-2, with D hard to call. Trimming cost V 3 bases and J 6 bases, with 8 bases left between them. The CDR3 has 12 residues. In germline, CDR1 is MNHNY, CDR2 SVGAGI (reference sequence). The chain's CDR3 is CASSYLGNGYTF. CDR3 nucleotides: TGTGCCAGCAGTTATTTGGGGAATGGCTACACCTTC.

V is TRBV11-2 and J is TRBJ1-4; the D gene is possibly TRBD1 (6 bases). Germline values: CDR1 SGHAT, CDR2 FQNNGV. V was cut by 1 base and J by 10 bases, with 16 bases left in between. The CDR3 has 15 residues. The CDR3 protein is CASSLGGGRQRKLFF. DNA for the CDR3: TGTGCCAGCAGCTTAGGTGGGGGCCGACAGCGAAAACTGTTTTTT.

V gene TRBV4-3 combines with J gene TRBJ1-4, with D perhaps TRBD1 (6 bases). V lost 4 bases and J lost 6, with 18 bases in between. This CDR3 has 16 amino acids. CDR1 and CDR2 (germline): LGHNA, YSLEER. CDR3 protein: CASSLLPPGHDEKLFF. The CDR3 region has the DNA TGCGCCAGCAGCCTCCTCCCGCCGGGACATGATGAAAAACTGTTTTTT.

This chain links TRBV10-1 with TRBJ2-3, with 8 positions matching TRBD2. Unmatched junction bases numbered 9, after V lost 8 bases and J lost 2 bases. The CDR3 sequence is 15 residues long. CDR1 is WNHNN, CDR2 SYGVQD, per germline (reference sequence). CDR3 nucleotides: TGCGCCAGCTCCCCGGCGGGGGGAACCACAGATACGCAGTATTTT. Protein sequence: CASSPAGGTTDTQYF.